This T cell receptor (beta chain) was sequenced in a study of PD-1 blockade in classical Hodgkin lymphoma. Documented time point: newly diagnosed, previously untreated cHL patient sample. The authors used newly diagnosed, untreated classical Hodgkin lymphoma PBMCs as comparison. Some clones are missing from TCRdb's copy, which holds only in-frame ones; the method was immunoSEQ multiplex PCR. The sample lists about 7,100 clones; 78% were seen once. With regard to this clone: Antigen specificity is unknown.

The trim removed 5 bases at V and 9 bases at J, leaving 11 bases unmatched. The CDR3 spans 15 residues. Germline V gene sequence: CDR1 MDHEN, CDR2 SYDVKM. Study findings and constraints: The drivers behind the repertoire differences, possibly disease activity or prior therapy, remain undefined. Reports indicated that newly diagnosed patients had lower baseline TCR diversity than healthy donors did.

This chain links TRBV28 with TRBJ2-1, with TRBD1 identical over 9 bases. The source is a human donor with classical Hodgkin lymphoma. Sequences were obtained from peripheral blood mononuclear cells (PBMCs). The DNA for the CDR3 is TGTGCCAGCAGTCGACCGGGACAGGGCAGCGGTGAGCAGTTCTTC. Its protein product is CASSRPGQGSGEQFF.